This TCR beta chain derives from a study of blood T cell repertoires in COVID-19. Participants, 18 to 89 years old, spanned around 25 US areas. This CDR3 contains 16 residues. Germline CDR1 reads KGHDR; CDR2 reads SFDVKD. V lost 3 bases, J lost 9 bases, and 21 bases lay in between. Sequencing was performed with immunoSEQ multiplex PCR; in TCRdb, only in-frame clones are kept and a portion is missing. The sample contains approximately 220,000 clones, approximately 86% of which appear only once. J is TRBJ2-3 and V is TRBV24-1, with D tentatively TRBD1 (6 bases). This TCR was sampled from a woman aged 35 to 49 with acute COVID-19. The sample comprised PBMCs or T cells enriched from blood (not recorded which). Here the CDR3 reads CATSDPAGTSSNTQYF. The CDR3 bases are TGTGCCACCAGTGATCCAGCTGGGACATCCTCTAACACGCAGTATTTT.